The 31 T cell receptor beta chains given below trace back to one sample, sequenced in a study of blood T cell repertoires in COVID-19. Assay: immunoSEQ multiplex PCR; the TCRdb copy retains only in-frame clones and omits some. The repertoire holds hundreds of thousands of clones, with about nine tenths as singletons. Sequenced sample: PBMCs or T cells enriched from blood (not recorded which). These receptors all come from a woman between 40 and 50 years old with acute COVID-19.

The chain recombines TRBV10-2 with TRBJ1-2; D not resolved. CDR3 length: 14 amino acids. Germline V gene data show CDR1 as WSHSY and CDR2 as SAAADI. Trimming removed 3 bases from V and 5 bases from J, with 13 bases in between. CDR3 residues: CASSDLATWYGYTF. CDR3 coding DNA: TGCGCCAGCAGTGACCTCGCGACTTGGTATGGCTACACCTTC.

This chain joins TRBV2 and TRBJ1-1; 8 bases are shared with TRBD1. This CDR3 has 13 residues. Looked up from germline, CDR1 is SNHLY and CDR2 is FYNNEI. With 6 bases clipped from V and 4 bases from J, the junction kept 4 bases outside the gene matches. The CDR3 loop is CASSDRGITEAFF. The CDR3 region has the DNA TGTGCCAGCAGCGACAGGGGAATCACTGAAGCTTTCTTT.

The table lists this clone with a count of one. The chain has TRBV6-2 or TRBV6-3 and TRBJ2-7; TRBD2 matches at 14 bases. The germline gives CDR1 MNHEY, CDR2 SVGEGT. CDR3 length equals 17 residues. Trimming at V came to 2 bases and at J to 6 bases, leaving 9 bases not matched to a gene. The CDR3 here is CASSYDRLAGGLLEQYV. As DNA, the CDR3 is TGTGCCAGCAGTTACGACAGACTAGCGGGAGGGCTCCTCGAGCAGTACGTC.

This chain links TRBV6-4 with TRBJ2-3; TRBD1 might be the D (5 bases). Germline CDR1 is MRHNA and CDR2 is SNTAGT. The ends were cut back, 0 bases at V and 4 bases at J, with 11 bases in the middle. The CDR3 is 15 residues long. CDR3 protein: CASSDSGQGSDTQYF. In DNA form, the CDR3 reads TGTGCCAGCAGTGACTCTGGGCAGGGTTCAGATACGCAGTATTTT.

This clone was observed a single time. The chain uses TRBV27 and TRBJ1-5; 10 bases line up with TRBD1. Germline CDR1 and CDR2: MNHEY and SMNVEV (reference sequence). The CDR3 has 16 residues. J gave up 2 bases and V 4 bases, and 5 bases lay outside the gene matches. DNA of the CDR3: TGTGCCAGCAGTTCCGGGGACAGGGGCGGCAATCAGCCCCAGCATTTT. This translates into CASSSGDRGGNQPQHF.

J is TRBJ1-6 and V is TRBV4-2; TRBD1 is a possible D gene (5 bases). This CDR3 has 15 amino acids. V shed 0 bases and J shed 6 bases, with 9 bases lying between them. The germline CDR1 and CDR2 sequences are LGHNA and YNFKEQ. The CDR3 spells CASSQDQGFNSPLHF. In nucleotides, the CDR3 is TGTGCCAGCAGCCAAGACCAGGGTTTTAATTCACCCCTCCACTTT.

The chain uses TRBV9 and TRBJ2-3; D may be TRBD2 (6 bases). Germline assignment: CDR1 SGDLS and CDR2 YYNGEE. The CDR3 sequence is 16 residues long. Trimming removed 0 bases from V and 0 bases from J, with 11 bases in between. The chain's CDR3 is CASSVVGTASTDTQYF. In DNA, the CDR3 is TGTGCCAGCAGCGTAGTCGGGACTGCCAGCACAGATACGCAGTATTTT. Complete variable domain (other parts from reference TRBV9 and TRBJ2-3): DSGVTQTPKHLITATGQRVTLRCSPRSGDLSVYWYQQSLDQGLQFLIQYYNGEERAKGNILERFSAQQFPDLHSELNLSSLELGDSALYFCASSVVGTASTDTQYFGPGTRLTVL.

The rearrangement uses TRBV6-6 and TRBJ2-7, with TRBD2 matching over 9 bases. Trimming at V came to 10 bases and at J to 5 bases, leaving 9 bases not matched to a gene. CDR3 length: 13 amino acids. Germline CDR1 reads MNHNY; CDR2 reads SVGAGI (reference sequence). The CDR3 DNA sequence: TGTGCCACCCACGAGGGGACTAGCCACGAGCAGTACGTC. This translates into CATHEGTSHEQYV.

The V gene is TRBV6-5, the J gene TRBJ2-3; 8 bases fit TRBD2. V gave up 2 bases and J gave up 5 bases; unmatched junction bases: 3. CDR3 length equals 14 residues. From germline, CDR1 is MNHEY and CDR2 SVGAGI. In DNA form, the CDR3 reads TGTGCCAGCAGTTACCGGGAGGGTATAGATACGCAGTATTTT. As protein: CASSYREGIDTQYF.

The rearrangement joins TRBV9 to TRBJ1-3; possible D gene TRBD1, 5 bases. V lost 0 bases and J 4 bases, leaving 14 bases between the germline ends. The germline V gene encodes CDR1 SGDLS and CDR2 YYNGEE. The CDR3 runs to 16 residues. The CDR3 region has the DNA TGTGCCAGCAGCGTAGAGGGGTCGGCAGAAGGAAACACCATATATTTT. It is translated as CASSVEGSAEGNTIYF.

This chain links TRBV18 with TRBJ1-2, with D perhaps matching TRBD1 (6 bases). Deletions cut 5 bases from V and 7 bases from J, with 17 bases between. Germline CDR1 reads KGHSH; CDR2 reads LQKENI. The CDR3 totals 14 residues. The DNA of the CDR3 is TGTGCCAGCTCAGACGACAGGTCCAGACCTGGCTACACCTTC. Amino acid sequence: CASSDDRSRPGYTF.

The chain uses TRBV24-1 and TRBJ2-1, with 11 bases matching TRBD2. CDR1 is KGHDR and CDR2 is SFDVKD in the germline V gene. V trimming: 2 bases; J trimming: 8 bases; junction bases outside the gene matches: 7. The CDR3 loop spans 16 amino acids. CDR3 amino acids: CATSDYTSGSTDEQFF. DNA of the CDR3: TGTGCCACCAGTGATTATACTAGCGGGAGTACTGATGAGCAGTTCTTC.

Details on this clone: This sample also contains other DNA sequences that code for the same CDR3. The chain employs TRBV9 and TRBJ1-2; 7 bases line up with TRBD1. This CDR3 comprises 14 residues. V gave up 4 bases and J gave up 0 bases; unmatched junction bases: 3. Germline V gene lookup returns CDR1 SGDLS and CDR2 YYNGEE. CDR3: CASSPGTANYGYTF. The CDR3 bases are TGTGCCAGCAGCCCCGGGACAGCTAACTATGGCTACACCTTC.

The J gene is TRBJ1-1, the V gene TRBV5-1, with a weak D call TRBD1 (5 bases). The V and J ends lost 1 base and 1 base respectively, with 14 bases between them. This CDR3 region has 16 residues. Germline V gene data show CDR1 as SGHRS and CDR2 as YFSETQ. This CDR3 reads CASSLSNQGSNTEAFF. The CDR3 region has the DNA TGCGCCAGCAGCTTGAGTAACCAGGGTTCGAACACTGAAGCTTTCTTT.

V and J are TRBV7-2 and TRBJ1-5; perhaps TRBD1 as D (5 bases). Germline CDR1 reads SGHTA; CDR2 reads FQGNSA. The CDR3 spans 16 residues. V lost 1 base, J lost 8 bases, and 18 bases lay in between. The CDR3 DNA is TGTGCCAGCAGCTTAGGTACCGGGAGCATGGGGGAGCCCCAGCATTTT. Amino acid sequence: CASSLGTGSMGEPQHF.

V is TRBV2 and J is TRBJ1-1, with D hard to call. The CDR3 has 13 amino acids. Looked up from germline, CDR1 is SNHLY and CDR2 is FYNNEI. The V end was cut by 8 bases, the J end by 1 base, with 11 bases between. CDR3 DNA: TGTGCCAGCCAACGGGTTGGGAACACTGAAGCTTTCTTT. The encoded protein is CASQRVGNTEAFF. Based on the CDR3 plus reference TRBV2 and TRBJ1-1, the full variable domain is EPEVTQTPSHQVTQMGQEVILRCVPISNHLYFYWYRQILGQKVEFLVSFYNNEISEKSEIFDDQFSVERPDGSNFTLKIRSTKLEDSAMYFCASQRVGNTEAFFGQGTRLTVV.

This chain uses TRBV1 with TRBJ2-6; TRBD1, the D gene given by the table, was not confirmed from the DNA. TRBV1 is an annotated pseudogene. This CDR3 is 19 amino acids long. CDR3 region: CTSSQDTGTGFSGANVLTF. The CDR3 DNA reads TGCACCAGCAGCCAAGACACCGGGACAGGTTTCTCTGGGGCCAACGTCCTGACTTTC.

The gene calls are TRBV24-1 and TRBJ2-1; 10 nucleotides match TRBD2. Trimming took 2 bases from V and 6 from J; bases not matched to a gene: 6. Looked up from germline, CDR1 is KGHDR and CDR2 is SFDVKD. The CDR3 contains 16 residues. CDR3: CATSDWGASGSNEQFF. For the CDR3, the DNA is TGTGCCACCAGTGATTGGGGGGCTAGCGGGAGCAATGAGCAGTTCTTC.

The CDR3 spells CASSVGTGLETQYF. The CDR3 nucleotides read TGTGCCAGCAGCGTAGGCACAGGGCTAGAGACCCAGTACTTC. The chain carries TRBV9 and TRBJ2-5; weak D call: TRBD1 (6 bases). Looked up from germline, CDR1 is SGDLS and CDR2 is YYNGEE. V shed 0 bases and J shed 4 bases, with 10 bases lying between them. The CDR3 has 14 amino acids.

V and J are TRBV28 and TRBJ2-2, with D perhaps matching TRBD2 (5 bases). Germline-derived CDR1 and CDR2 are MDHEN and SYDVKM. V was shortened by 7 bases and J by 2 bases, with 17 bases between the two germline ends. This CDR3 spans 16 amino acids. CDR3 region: CASTTGREINTGELFF. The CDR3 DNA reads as TGTGCCAGCACTACCGGACGGGAAATTAACACCGGGGAGCTGTTTTTT.

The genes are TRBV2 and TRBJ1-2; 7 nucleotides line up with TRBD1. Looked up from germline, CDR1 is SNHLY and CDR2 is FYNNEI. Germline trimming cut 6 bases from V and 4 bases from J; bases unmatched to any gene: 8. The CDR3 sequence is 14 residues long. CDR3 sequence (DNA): TGTGCCAGCAGAGATGACAGGGTTATCTATGGCTACACCTTC. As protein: CASRDDRVIYGYTF.

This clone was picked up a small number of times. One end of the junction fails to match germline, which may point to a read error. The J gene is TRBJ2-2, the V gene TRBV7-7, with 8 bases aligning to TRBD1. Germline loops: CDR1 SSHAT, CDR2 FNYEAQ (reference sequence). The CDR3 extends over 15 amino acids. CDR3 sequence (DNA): TGTGCTAGCAGCCAGGGGACAGGGAACACCGGGGAGCTGTTTTTT. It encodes CASSQGTGNTGELFF.

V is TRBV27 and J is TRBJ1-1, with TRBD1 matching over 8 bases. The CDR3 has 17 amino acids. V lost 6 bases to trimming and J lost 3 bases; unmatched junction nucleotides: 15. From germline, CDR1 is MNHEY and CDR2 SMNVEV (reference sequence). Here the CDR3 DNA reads TGTGCCAGCAGGCCTGACAGGGGCGCATGGGAGGACACTGAAGCTTTCTTT. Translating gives CASRPDRGAWEDTEAFF.

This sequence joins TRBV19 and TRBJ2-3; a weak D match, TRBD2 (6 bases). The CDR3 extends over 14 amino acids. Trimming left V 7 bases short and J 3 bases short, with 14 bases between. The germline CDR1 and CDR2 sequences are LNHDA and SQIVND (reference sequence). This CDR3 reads CASTISGSTDTQYF. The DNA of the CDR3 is TGTGCCAGTACCATTAGCGGAAGTACAGATACGCAGTATTTT.

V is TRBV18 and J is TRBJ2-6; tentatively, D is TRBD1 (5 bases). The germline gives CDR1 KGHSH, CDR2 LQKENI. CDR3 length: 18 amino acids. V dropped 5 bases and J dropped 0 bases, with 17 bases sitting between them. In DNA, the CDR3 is TGTGCCAGCTCAAGCAGCCTGACAGACACCTCTGGGGCCAACGTCCTGACTTTC. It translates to CASSSSLTDTSGANVLTF.

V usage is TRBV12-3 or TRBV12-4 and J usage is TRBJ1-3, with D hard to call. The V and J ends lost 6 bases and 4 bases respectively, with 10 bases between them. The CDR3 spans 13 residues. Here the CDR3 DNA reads TGTGCCAGCAGGAGTAGTAACGGAAACACCATATATTTT. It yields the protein CASRSSNGNTIYF.

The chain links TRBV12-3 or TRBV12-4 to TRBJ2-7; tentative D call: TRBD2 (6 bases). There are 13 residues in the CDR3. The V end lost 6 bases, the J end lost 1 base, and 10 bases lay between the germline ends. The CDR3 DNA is TGTGCCAGCAGCTTCGGGAGATCCTACGAGCAGTACTTC. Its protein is CASSFGRSYEQYF.

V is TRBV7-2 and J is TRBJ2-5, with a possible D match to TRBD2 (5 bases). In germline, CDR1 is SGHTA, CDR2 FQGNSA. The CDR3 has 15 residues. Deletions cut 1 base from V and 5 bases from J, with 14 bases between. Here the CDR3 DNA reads TGTGCCAGCAGCTTAGAATGGGAGCTGATGGAGACCCAGTACTTC. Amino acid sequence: CASSLEWELMETQYF.

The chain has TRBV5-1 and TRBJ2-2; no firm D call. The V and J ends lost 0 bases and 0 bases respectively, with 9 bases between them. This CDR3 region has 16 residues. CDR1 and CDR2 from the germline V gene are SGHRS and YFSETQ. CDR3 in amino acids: CASSLESAPNTGELFF. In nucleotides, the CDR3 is TGCGCCAGCAGCTTGGAGAGCGCACCGAACACCGGGGAGCTGTTTTTT.

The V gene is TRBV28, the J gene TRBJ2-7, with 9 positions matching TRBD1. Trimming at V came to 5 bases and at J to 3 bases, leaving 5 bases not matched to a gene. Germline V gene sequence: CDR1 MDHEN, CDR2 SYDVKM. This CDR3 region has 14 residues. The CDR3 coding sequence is TGTGCCAGCAGTGCGACAGGGGGAATCTACGAGCAGTACTTC. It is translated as CASSATGGIYEQYF. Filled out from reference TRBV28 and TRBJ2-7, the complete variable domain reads DVKVTQSSRYLVKRTGEKVFLECVQDMDHENMFWYRQDPGLGLRLIYFSYDVKMKEKGDIPEGYSVSREKKERFSLILESASTNQTSMYLCASSATGGIYEQYFGPGTRLTVT.

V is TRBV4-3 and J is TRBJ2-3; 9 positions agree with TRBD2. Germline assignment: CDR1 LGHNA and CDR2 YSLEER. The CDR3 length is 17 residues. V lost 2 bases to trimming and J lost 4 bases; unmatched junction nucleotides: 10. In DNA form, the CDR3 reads TGCGCCAGCAGCCAACCAGCGAGTAGCGGGAGCCCAGATACGCAGTATTTT. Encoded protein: CASSQPASSGSPDTQYF.